One and the same sample provided the 8 T cell receptor beta chains below, sequenced in a study of memory CD4+ T cells and cytomegalovirus serostatus (dated by TCRdb to between 2019 and 2020). A FACSAria II was used to sort memory CD4+ T cells, defined as single viable CD3+CD4+CD8-CD45RO+ cells. Libraries were built with the immunoSEQ multiplex PCR assay. TCRdb's version of the immuneACCESS table is confined to in-frame rearrangements and falls short of the full clone set. An unresolved V gene accounts for under half of the shortfall where checked; the remainder is of unknown origin. The sample profile shows approximately 30,000 clones; 65% to 80% of them were found once. Around 0.63% of the sample is taken by the ten largest. The sample taken for sequencing was memory CD4+ T cells from blood. The origin of the receptors is an adult in good health and CMV-seronegative. Some clones in this sample may be carry-over from other donors' samples.

There are a few counts of this clone. The gene calls are TRBV12-5 and TRBJ1-6; 8 bases fit TRBD1. The junction had 4 bases not matched to a gene; V was cut back by 3 bases and J by 9 bases. Germline CDR1 reads LGHNT; CDR2 reads FRNRAP. The CDR3 is 14 residues long. As DNA, the CDR3 is TGTGCTAGTGGTTTAAGGACAGGGCCTTCACCCCTCCACTTT. Its protein is CASGLRTGPSPLHF. The entire variable domain, with the rest obtained from reference TRBV12-5 and TRBJ1-6, is as follows: DARVTQTPRHKVTEMGQEVTMRCQPILGHNTVFWYRQTMMQGLELLAYFRNRAPLDDSGMPKDRFSAEMPDATLATLKIQPSEPRDSAVYFCASGLRTGPSPLHFGNGTRLTVT.

This clone appeared a few times. The V call is TRBV18, the J call TRBJ1-2; possibly TRBD1 for D (5 bases). Germline V gene sequence: CDR1 KGHSH, CDR2 LQKENI. The CDR3 is 15 amino acids. V was shortened by 2 bases and J by 4 bases, with 14 bases between the two germline ends. The CDR3 reads CASSPTGEGVYGYTF. CDR3 nucleotides: TGTGCCAGCTCACCAACGGGGGAGGGAGTCTATGGCTACACCTTC.

J is TRBJ2-2 and V is TRBV19, with 8 bases fitting TRBD1. The CDR3 has 19 residues. J lost 4 bases, V lost 5 bases, and 18 bases had no gene match. Looked up from germline, CDR1 is LNHDA and CDR2 is SQIVND (reference sequence). The CDR3 loop is CASSAARLQGARITGELFF. CDR3 in DNA: TGTGCCAGTAGTGCCGCGCGACTCCAGGGGGCGCGGATCACCGGGGAGCTGTTTTTT.

The rearrangement links TRBV11-3 to TRBJ1-1; 7 bases align to TRBD1. This CDR3 comprises 14 residues. After removal of 4 bases from V and 7 bases from J, the junction contained 9 bases not matched to a gene. Per germline, CDR1 SGHNT and CDR2 YENEEA. CDR3 DNA sequence: TGTGCCAGCAGCTCGGCGGACAGGCGGCTTGAAGCTTTCTTT. Protein: CASSSADRRLEAFF. The variable domain in full, with the rest retrieved from reference TRBV11-3 and TRBJ1-1, is EAGVVQSPRYKIIEKKQPVAFWCNPISGHNTLYWYLQNLGQGPELLIRYENEEAVDDSQLPKDRFSAERLKGVDSTLKIQPAELGDSAVYLCASSSADRRLEAFFGQGTRLTVV.

The chain has TRBV18 and TRBJ1-1; 7 nucleotides agree with TRBD1. This CDR3 contains 16 residues. V lost 1 base and J lost 3; bases outside the gene matches: 8. Germline CDR1 KGHSH, CDR2 LQKENI. The CDR3 reads CASSPQLQGWDTEAFF. DNA for the CDR3: TGTGCCAGCTCACCACAATTACAGGGGTGGGACACTGAAGCTTTCTTT.

The V gene is TRBV28, the J gene TRBJ1-6; D uncertain. Trimming took off 3 bases at V and 4 bases at J, with 4 bases between the two ends. The CDR3 runs 13 residues. CDR1 MDHEN and CDR2 SYDVKM come from the germline V gene. Here the CDR3 reads CASSLGYNSPLHF. The CDR3 nucleotides read TGTGCCAGCAGTTTGGGATATAATTCACCCCTCCACTTT.

The chain is built from TRBV18 and TRBJ1-2, with D hard to call. The CDR3 sequence is 15 residues long. V shed 3 bases and J shed 4 bases, with 15 bases lying between them. Germline V gene data show CDR1 as KGHSH and CDR2 as LQKENI. The CDR3 sequence: CASSPSTGSGYGYTF. In nucleotides, the CDR3 is TGTGCCAGCTCACCTTCCACGGGTTCTGGCTATGGCTACACCTTC.

The rearrangement joins TRBV27 to TRBJ1-4; D possibly corresponds to TRBD1 (5 bases). This CDR3 is built from 16 residues. The V end was cut by 1 base, the J end by 8 bases, with 17 bases between. Germline loops: CDR1 MNHEY, CDR2 SMNVEV (reference sequence). DNA of the CDR3: TGTGCCAGCAGTTTATTCGTCGGGGACTCGGAAGAAAAACTGTTTTTT. Its protein is CASSLFVGDSEEKLFF.